Below are 2 T cell receptor beta chains sequenced from a single sample in a study of monozygotic twins with inflammatory bowel disease. From its re-call of the 5' RACE reads, TCRdb lists each CDR3 protein once, without DNA. With 400,000 or so distinct CDR3 sequences in the sample, the ten largest clones hold about 2.2%. Sequencing input: blood. These receptors were taken from a human donor with ulcerative colitis or Crohn's disease, or a healthy co-twin of an affected twin (not recorded which).

The V gene is TRBV25-1, the J gene TRBJ2-1. Germline values: CDR1 MGHDK, CDR2 SYGVNS. CDR3 length: 12 residues. The CDR3 sequence: CASSEEDHEQFF.

The V and J genes are TRBV7-2 and TRBJ2-2; TCRdb selects TRBD1, and the lack of DNA leaves this call unchecked. CDR1 and CDR2 from the germline V gene are SGHTA and FQGNSA. This CDR3 spans 14 amino acids. The CDR3 sequence is CASSLLQGAGELFF.